This TCR beta chain is drawn from a study of identical twins. Each CDR3 protein is one row after TCRdb ran MiXCR on the 5' RACE reads. The sample contains hundreds of thousands of distinct CDR3 sequences, 15% to 20% of which appear only once. Germline V gives CDR1 MNHEY, CDR2 SMNVEV (reference sequence). V was pared by 4 bases and J by 6 bases, with 16 bases between. This CDR3 is built from 15 residues. The same sample was also used in a study of T cells expressing NK-cell markers. From that report: HCMV seropositivity characterized seven of the eight sequenced donors, and seronegativity one. An anti-gamma-delta TCR antibody was added in several experiments. It restricted sorting to alpha-beta TCR-expressing T cells.

The chain uses TRBV27 and TRBJ2-1; tentatively, D is TRBD1 (6 bases). The specimen sequenced was PBMCs. The receptor was isolated from a woman aged 18-35 years in good health. The CDR3 DNA is TGTGCCAGCAGTTATTCAGGGGTTGAAACCAATGAGCAGTTCTTC. Translating gives CASSYSGVETNEQFF.